This note documents a single T cell receptor (beta chain) sequence. Across under 25 US areas, participants ranged in age from about 18 to 89 years. The source of the sample is a study of blood T cell repertoires in COVID-19. The method was immunoSEQ multiplex PCR; TCRdb's version includes in-frame clones alone and lacks a portion of them. The table lists roughly 280,000 clones, 90% of them singletons. The material sequenced was PBMCs or T cells enriched from blood (not recorded which). The receptor was derived from a woman aged 25-40 years with acute COVID-19.

The chain's CDR3 is CATTGLASDEQFF. In DNA form, the CDR3 reads TGTGCCACCACCGGACTAGCTTCCGATGAGCAGTTCTTC. The V call is TRBV24-1, the J call TRBJ2-1; 8 nucleotides match TRBD2. Germline V gives CDR1 KGHDR, CDR2 SFDVKD. CDR3 size: 13 residues. V was pared by 8 bases and J by 8 bases, with 7 bases of the junction left unmatched.